This T cell receptor (beta chain) was obtained from a study of T cell responses to AZD1222 COVID-19 vaccine. TCRdb keeps only in-frame clones here, not all; method: immunoSEQ multiplex PCR. The sample includes over 75,000 clones, roughly 89% of them seen just once. In this sample, this clone turned up a few times. Its antigen is currently unknown. Regarding the study as a whole: A mostly white British donor set with more females was recruited, and clonal diversity was possibly underestimated.

In germline, CDR1 is MNHEY, CDR2 SMNVEV (reference sequence). The trim removed 7 bases at V and 4 bases at J, leaving 3 bases unmatched. The CDR3 consists of 12 residues. Combined were second doses at about 4 or about 12 weeks. This chain joins TRBV27 and TRBJ1-1; 7 bases align to TRBD1. This TCR derives from an adult who received the AZD1222 COVID-19 vaccine. The material sequenced was peripheral blood, taken 28 days after the second AZD1222 dose. This CDR3 is CASKTGATEAFF. The CDR3, as DNA: TGTGCCAGCAAAACAGGGGCCACTGAAGCTTTCTTT.